This passage covers 29 T cell receptor beta chains from one sample sequenced in a study of T-cell memory formation after mild COVID-19. TCRdb reanalysed the 5' RACE reads using MiXCR and keeps one entry per CDR3 protein. The profile shows around 180,000 distinct CDR3 sequences, 18% of them singletons. Sequencing input: PBMCs or a T cell subset sorted from them (not recorded which). The receptors originated from a man younger than 35 who had mild COVID-19 (a few samples of this study predate the infection). Cell type and time point are not known.

This clonotype was observed a few times. The gene calls are TRBV5-1 and TRBJ1-6; 7 bases fit TRBD1. CDR1 is SGHRS and CDR2 is YFSETQ in the germline V gene. The CDR3 spans 15 residues. Trimming at V came to 3 bases and at J to 7 bases, leaving 7 bases not matched to a gene. CDR3 nucleotides: TGCGCCAGCAGCTCCACAACAGGGGTAAATTCACCCCTCCACTTT. Amino acids: CASSSTTGVNSPLHF.

The chain employs TRBV6-1 and TRBJ2-3; 8 nucleotides agree with TRBD1. Looked up from germline, CDR1 is MNHNS and CDR2 is SASEGT. This CDR3 is 14 amino acids long. V dropped 7 bases and J dropped 0; count of bases not matched to a gene: 3. The CDR3 sequence: CASMGQVSTDTQYF. CDR3 coding DNA: TGTGCCAGCATGGGACAGGTGAGCACAGATACGCAGTATTTT.

This chain connects TRBV28 to TRBJ2-5; tentative D call: TRBD2 (6 bases). Germline loops: CDR1 MDHEN, CDR2 SYDVKM. Trimming removed 6 bases at V and 3 bases at J, with 14 bases between. The CDR3 extends over 14 amino acids. CDR3 loop: CASSRRLVKETQYF. The CDR3 DNA reads TGTGCCAGCAGCCGAAGACTAGTCAAAGAGACCCAGTACTTC.

This clonotype has only a few counts. The V and J genes are TRBV20-1 and TRBJ1-1, with no clear D. Trimming pared 5 bases from V and 9 bases from J, leaving 10 bases between. Germline loops: CDR1 DFQATT, CDR2 SNEGSKA (reference sequence). This CDR3 comprises 10 residues. The CDR3 reads CSALQGQAFF. DNA for the CDR3: TGCAGTGCTCTGCAAGGCCAAGCTTTCTTT.

This sequence joins TRBV18 and TRBJ1-6; the match to TRBD1 covers 7 bases. CDR1 and CDR2 (germline): KGHSH, LQKENI. V was clipped by 4 bases and J by 5 bases; unmatched bases: 2. The CDR3 totals 14 residues. In DNA form, the CDR3 reads TGTGCCAGCTCACACGACAGGGATAATTCACCCCTCCACTTT. Protein sequence: CASSHDRDNSPLHF.

The chain joins TRBV7-2 to TRBJ2-7; the D gene is possibly TRBD2 (6 bases). Per the germline V gene, CDR1 is SGHTA and CDR2 is FQGNSA. This CDR3 is 16 amino acids long. V shed 4 bases and J shed 2 bases, with 18 bases lying between them. The chain's CDR3 is CASSSSGTGVPYEQYV. In DNA, the CDR3 is TGTGCCAGCAGCTCCTCCGGGACGGGGGTACCCTACGAGCAGTACGTC.

This clonotype was recorded a few times. The chain combines TRBV7-2 with TRBJ2-2; no clear D gene. Germline lookup yields CDR1 SGHTA and CDR2 FQGNSA. The CDR3 runs 13 residues. The V end lost 3 bases, the J end lost 6 bases, and 8 bases lay between the germline ends. CDR3 sequence reads: CASSLSRPGELFF. The DNA for the CDR3 is TGTGCCAGCAGCTTGAGCAGGCCCGGGGAGCTGTTTTTT.

The chain has TRBV6-1 and TRBJ1-6; the D gene is possibly TRBD1 (5 bases). Trimming pared 8 bases from V and 8 bases from J, leaving 10 bases between. The germline gives CDR1 MNHNS, CDR2 SASEGT. This CDR3 has 12 residues. The CDR3 region has the DNA TGTGCCAGCGGGCCCAGGGATTCACCCCTCCACTTT. It yields the protein CASGPRDSPLHF.

This clonotype was detected a few times. The chain joins TRBV4-3 to TRBJ1-6, with unresolved D. Between the trimmed V and J ends, which lost 1 base and 10 bases, there was a span of 8 bases. Germline CDR1 LGHNA, CDR2 YSLEER. This CDR3 is 13 amino acids long. The CDR3 sequence: CASSQAGGSPLHF. The CDR3 region has the DNA TGCGCCAGCAGCCAAGCAGGAGGCTCACCCCTCCACTTT.

In this sample, this clonotype turned up a few times. This chain joins TRBV28 and TRBJ2-5, with 10 bases fitting TRBD2. The trim removed 7 bases at V and 4 bases at J, leaving 9 bases unmatched. The CDR3 runs 15 residues. Germline-derived CDR1 and CDR2 are MDHEN and SYDVKM. Here the CDR3 reads CASTTAGLAVETQYF. CDR3 nucleotides: TGTGCCAGCACCACCGCCGGACTAGCGGTAGAGACCCAGTACTTC. The full variable domain, with the rest looked up from reference TRBV28 and TRBJ2-5, is DVKVTQSSRYLVKRTGEKVFLECVQDMDHENMFWYRQDPGLGLRLIYFSYDVKMKEKGDIPEGYSVSREKKERFSLILESASTNQTSMYLCASTTAGLAVETQYFGPGTRLLVL.

The V and J genes are TRBV11-1 and TRBJ1-1, with TRBD1 matching 7 bases. The germline gives CDR1 SGHAT, CDR2 FQDESV (reference sequence). The V gene end was trimmed by 6 bases and the J gene end by 5 bases; junction bases not matched to a gene: 12. The CDR3 is made up of 15 amino acids. The CDR3 DNA follows: TGTGCCAGCAGATTAAACAGGGGTCGGAATACTGAAGCTTTCTTT. This codes for CASRLNRGRNTEAFF.

The chain has TRBV7-3 and TRBJ2-2; the D is unclear. V shed 5 bases and J shed 6 bases, with 13 bases lying between them. This CDR3 contains 14 residues. Germline V gene sequence: CDR1 SGHTA, CDR2 FQGTGA. This CDR3 is CASSPTRRAGELFF. For the CDR3, the DNA is TGTGCCAGCAGCCCAACCCGGCGCGCCGGGGAGCTGTTTTTT.

The chain couples TRBV6-2 or TRBV6-3 to TRBJ1-5; D unclear. The CDR3 spans 12 residues. Germline lookup yields CDR1 MNHEY and CDR2 SVGEGT. V was trimmed by 3 bases and J by 7 bases, leaving 7 bases between them. The CDR3 DNA sequence: TGTGCCAGCAGTTATGGAGGCCAGCCCCAGCATTTT. It encodes CASSYGGQPQHF.

This clonotype was seen a few times. The chain is built from TRBV12-3 or TRBV12-4 and TRBJ1-1, with a tentative D call TRBD1 (5 bases). V was cut by 2 bases and J by 6 bases, with 7 bases left in between. CDR3 size: 12 residues. CDR3 residues: CASSLWDSEAFF. The CDR3, as DNA: TGTGCCAGCAGTTTATGGGACTCTGAAGCTTTCTTT.

The chain uses TRBV3-1 and TRBJ1-6, with a weak D call TRBD1 (6 bases). The CDR3 runs 12 residues. Trimming cost V 8 bases and J 10 bases, with 12 bases left between them. The germline V gene encodes CDR1 LGHDT and CDR2 YNNKEL (reference sequence). The CDR3 region has the DNA TGTGCCAGCGCCCTACAGGGCTCACCCCTCCACTTT. Translated, it gives CASALQGSPLHF.

This chain uses TRBV20-1 with TRBJ1-3; D gene unclear. Germline assignment: CDR1 DFQATT and CDR2 SNEGSKA (reference sequence). V was cut by 1 base and J by 0 bases, with 13 bases left in between. This CDR3 is 16 amino acids long. In nucleotides, the CDR3 is TGCAGTGCTAGAGGCTCGCGGTTAAGCTCTGGAAACACCATATATTTT. Encoded protein: CSARGSRLSSGNTIYF.

In this sample, this clonotype turned up many times. The genes are TRBV12-3 or TRBV12-4 and TRBJ1-5, with no clear D. The CDR3 runs 13 residues. V dropped 0 bases and J dropped 6 bases, with 6 bases sitting between them. The CDR3 loop reads CASSLAGLQPQHF. The CDR3 coding sequence is TGTGCCAGCAGTTTAGCAGGTCTTCAGCCCCAGCATTTT.

This clonotype has only a few counts. This sequence joins TRBV4-3 and TRBJ1-2, with D uncertain. The CDR3 is 16 residues long. The V gene's germline CDR1 is LGHNA and CDR2 YSLEER. V lost 0 bases to trimming and J lost 2 bases, with 13 bases between them. CDR3 DNA sequence: TGCGCCAGCAGCCAAGATGGGGTCACACACAACTATGGCTACACCTTC. Amino acid sequence: CASSQDGVTHNYGYTF.

The chain links TRBV5-1 to TRBJ2-3; D possibly corresponds to TRBD2 (5 bases). V lost 0 bases and J 2 bases, leaving 7 bases between the germline ends. Per germline, CDR1 SGHRS and CDR2 YFSETQ. The CDR3 totals 14 residues. CDR3 residues: CASSLDGDTDTQYF. The CDR3 nucleotides read TGCGCCAGCAGCTTGGACGGGGACACAGATACGCAGTATTTT.

A few counts support this clonotype. The chain is built from TRBV5-1 and TRBJ2-1; the D is unclear. The CDR3 has 11 residues. CDR1 is SGHRS, CDR2 YFSETQ, per germline. The V and J ends lost 0 bases and 13 bases respectively, with 8 bases between them. CDR3 nucleotide sequence: TGCGCCAGCAGCTTGGAAGGACCCCAGTTCTTC. This encodes CASSLEGPQFF.

The J gene is TRBJ2-5, the V gene TRBV12-3 or TRBV12-4, with TRBD2 as a possible D gene (5 bases). CDR3 length: 14 amino acids. V was pared by 3 bases and J by 5 bases, with 13 bases between. The CDR3 loop reads CASSFWAPGETQYF. The CDR3 DNA follows: TGTGCCAGCAGTTTTTGGGCCCCGGGGGAGACCCAGTACTTC.

This clonotype has only a few counts. The rearrangement links TRBV5-1 to TRBJ2-5; D is unresolved. The V end lost 4 bases, the J end lost 5 bases, and 12 bases lay between the germline ends. CDR1 and CDR2 from the germline V gene are SGHRS and YFSETQ. This CDR3 has 13 amino acids. The CDR3 region is CASSPTHLETQYF. DNA of the CDR3: TGCGCCAGCAGCCCCACTCATTTGGAGACCCAGTACTTC.

This clonotype was recorded a few times. V gene TRBV11-1 combines with J gene TRBJ2-2, with D possibly TRBD1 on 5 matching bases. This CDR3 spans 13 amino acids. CDR1 is SGHAT and CDR2 is FQDESV in the germline V gene (reference sequence). V lost 4 bases and J 6 bases, leaving 9 bases between the germline ends. The CDR3 DNA reads TGTGCCAGCAGCTATCAGGGCTCCGGGGAGCTGTTTTTT. Its translation is CASSYQGSGELFF.

This clonotype has just a few counts. This chain links TRBV9 with TRBJ1-6, with no clear D. Germline V gene sequence: CDR1 SGDLS, CDR2 YYNGEE. Trimming shortened V by 0 bases and J by 7 bases, and 8 bases separated the two germline ends. The CDR3 has 14 residues. The CDR3 region has the DNA TGTGCCAGCAGCGTAGAAAGCCGGAATTCACCCCTCCACTTT. It is translated as CASSVESRNSPLHF.

The chain is built from TRBV7-8 and TRBJ2-7; tentative D call: TRBD1 (5 bases). Germline values: CDR1 SGHVS, CDR2 FQNEAQ. V lost 0 bases to trimming and J lost 4 bases, with 7 bases between them. The CDR3 has 13 residues. The CDR3 loop is CASSLAPGYEQYV. In DNA, the CDR3 is TGTGCCAGCAGCTTAGCCCCAGGGTACGAGCAGTACGTC.

The count of this clonotype is one. This chain joins TRBV6-1 and TRBJ2-7, with a weak D call TRBD1 (6 bases). V was cut by 2 bases and J by 7 bases, with 12 bases left in between. There are 13 residues in the CDR3. Germline CDR1 is MNHNS and CDR2 is SASEGT. CDR3 sequence: CASSERGTREQYV. In DNA, the CDR3 is TGTGCCAGCAGTGAAAGGGGGACAAGGGAGCAGTACGTC.

This clonotype was seen repeatedly, ten times or more. V usage is TRBV12-3 or TRBV12-4 and J usage is TRBJ2-1; no definite D call. The CDR3 extends over 11 amino acids. Trimming stripped 5 bases from V and 11 bases from J, with 10 bases between. The CDR3 DNA reads TGTGCCAGCAGTCCTGGGTCCCAGCAGTTCTTC. It is translated as CASSPGSQQFF.

A few counts support this clonotype. The chain is built from TRBV11-2 and TRBJ2-5, with 13 bases identical to TRBD2. The germline V gene encodes CDR1 SGHAT and CDR2 FQNNGV. The CDR3 is 16 residues long. V lost 4 bases to trimming and J lost 2 bases; unmatched junction nucleotides: 4. The CDR3 DNA sequence: TGTGCCAGCAGCTACGGACTAGCGGGGGTTCAAGAGACCCAGTACTTC. Its translation is CASSYGLAGVQETQYF.

The chain recombines TRBV3-1 with TRBJ2-5; maybe TRBD2 (7 bases). Looked up from germline, CDR1 is LGHDT and CDR2 is YNNKEL (reference sequence). Trimming removed 2 bases from V and 5 bases from J, with 12 bases in between. This CDR3 has 14 amino acids. The CDR3 spells CASSQRGAAETQYF. The CDR3 DNA follows: TGTGCCAGCAGCCAACGGGGGGCTGCGGAGACCCAGTACTTC.